One and the same sample provided the 24 T cell receptor beta chains below, sequenced in a study of control samples from healthy donors and cancer patients. TCRdb's table, derived via immunoSEQ multiplex PCR, lists solely in-frame clones and lacks some. The profile shows around 79,000 clones, approximately 93% of them singletons. Sequenced sample: PBMCs. The source of these receptors is a woman between 40 and 55 years old with lung cancer.

In its sample, this clone was seen a few times. The J gene is TRBJ2-5, the V gene TRBV19, with TRBD2 matching over 9 bases. J lost 4 bases, V lost 5 bases, and 2 bases had no gene match. Germline CDR1 LNHDA, CDR2 SQIVND (reference sequence). This CDR3 has 13 amino acids. The CDR3 DNA reads as TGTGCCAGTAGTGCGGGGGGGCCAGAGACCCAGTACTTC. Translated: CASSAGGPETQYF.

This rearrangement joins TRBV6-5 to TRBJ2-7; perhaps D is TRBD1 or TRBD2 (5 bases each). V was shortened by 8 bases and J by 2 bases, with 10 bases between the two germline ends. The CDR3 is 12 residues long. Germline V gene data show CDR1 as MNHEY and CDR2 as SVGAGI. The CDR3 reads CASGDGPYEQYF. CDR3 in DNA: TGTGCCAGCGGGGACGGGCCCTACGAGCAGTACTTC.

V gene TRBV27 combines with J gene TRBJ1-3; tentative D call: TRBD1 (5 bases). Germline CDR1 and CDR2: MNHEY and SMNVEV (reference sequence). The V gene lost 6 bases and the J gene lost 2 bases, with 23 bases spanning the gap. This CDR3 contains 18 residues. The CDR3 nucleotides are TGTGCCAGCAGCGCCTCTGGGGGGGGGAGGCTTACTGGAAACACCATATATTTT. Encoded protein: CASSASGGGRLTGNTIYF.

The rearrangement links TRBV9 to TRBJ1-1; D is ambiguous. V was clipped by 0 bases and J by 0 bases, with 6 bases between them. This CDR3 is 14 amino acids long. Germline loops: CDR1 SGDLS, CDR2 YYNGEE. The CDR3 spells CASSVDGMNTEAFF. CDR3 DNA sequence: TGTGCCAGCAGCGTAGACGGGATGAACACTGAAGCTTTCTTT.

The chain links TRBV27 to TRBJ1-2; a weak D match, TRBD1 (5 bases). Germline-derived CDR1 and CDR2 are MNHEY and SMNVEV (reference sequence). V shed 4 bases and J shed 4 bases, with 10 bases lying between them. This CDR3 has 13 residues. The CDR3 bases are TGTGCCAGCAGTTCAGGGTTTGGCTATGGCTACACCTTC. It yields the protein CASSSGFGYGYTF.

The gene calls are TRBV6-5 and TRBJ2-3; D possibly uses TRBD1 or TRBD2 (5 bases each). Germline loops: CDR1 MNHEY, CDR2 SVGAGI. The CDR3 consists of 13 residues. V lost 8 bases, J lost 0 bases, and 9 bases lay in between. CDR3 loop: CASSRGSTDTQYF. In nucleotides, the CDR3 is TGTGCCAGCTCTCGGGGCAGCACAGATACGCAGTATTTT.

Concerning this clone: An end of the junction differs from the germline gene, which may be a read error. The V and J genes are TRBV19 and TRBJ1-3; tentative D call: TRBD1 (5 bases). This CDR3 region has 16 residues. In germline, CDR1 is LNHDA, CDR2 SQIVND (reference sequence). In DNA form, the CDR3 reads TGTGTCAGTAGTTCAAAGGGGAATTCAGCTGGAAACACCATATATTTT. Protein sequence: CVSSSKGNSAGNTIYF.

This chain's CDR3 is CASSRQGGEQFF. The DNA for the CDR3 is TGTGCCAGCAGTCGACAGGGGGGTGAGCAGTTCTTC. The chain uses TRBV6-5 and TRBJ2-1, with 9 bases lining up with TRBD1. The germline V gene has CDR1 MNHEY and CDR2 SVGAGI. This CDR3 has 12 amino acids. The trim removed 5 bases at V and 9 bases at J, leaving 2 bases unmatched.

J is TRBJ2-1 and V is TRBV24-1; D gene unclear. The CDR3 has 13 amino acids. V was pared by 0 bases and J by 7 bases, with 6 bases between. CDR1 and CDR2 (germline): KGHDR, SFDVKD. The CDR3: CATSDLQTNEQFF. CDR3 nucleotides: TGTGCCACCAGTGATTTGCAGACTAATGAGCAGTTCTTC.

The chain links TRBV14 to TRBJ1-3; D is possibly TRBD1 (5 bases). V lost 5 bases, J lost 1 base, and 12 bases lay in between. CDR1 and CDR2 from the germline V gene are SGHDN and FVKESK. The CDR3 consists of 15 residues. The CDR3 reads CASSWDRTSGNTIYF. For the CDR3, the DNA is TGTGCCAGCAGCTGGGACCGGACTTCTGGAAACACCATATATTTT. Based on the CDR3 plus reference TRBV14 and TRBJ1-3, the full variable domain is EAGVTQFPSHSVIEKGQTVTLRCDPISGHDNLYWYRRVMGKEIKFLLHFVKESKQDESGMPNNRFLAERTGGTYSTLKVQPAELEDSGVYFCASSWDRTSGNTIYFGEGSWLTVV.

The chain joins TRBV2 to TRBJ1-5, with D perhaps TRBD1 (5 bases). CDR3 length equals 14 residues. V lost 3 bases and J lost 4, with 10 bases in between. The V gene's germline CDR1 is SNHLY and CDR2 FYNNEI. In DNA, the CDR3 is TGTGCCAGCAGTGACCGGGGGGGGAATCAGCCCCAGCATTTT. Translating gives CASSDRGGNQPQHF. Together with reference TRBV2 and TRBJ1-5, the CDR3 gives the full variable domain: EPEVTQTPSHQVTQMGQEVILRCVPISNHLYFYWYRQILGQKVEFLVSFYNNEISEKSEIFDDQFSVERPDGSNFTLKIRSTKLEDSAMYFCASSDRGGNQPQHFGDGTRLSIL.

The V and J genes are TRBV27 and TRBJ1-2; D is unresolved. This CDR3 has 16 residues. Per germline, CDR1 MNHEY and CDR2 SMNVEV (reference sequence). The V end was cut by 0 bases, the J end by 8 bases, with 19 bases between. The CDR3 here is CASSLSKQSLMWGYTF. CDR3 nucleotide sequence: TGTGCCAGCAGTTTATCGAAACAGAGCCTTATGTGGGGCTACACCTTC.

The J gene is TRBJ1-1, the V gene TRBV10-3, with D perhaps TRBD1 (5 bases). CDR1 and CDR2 (germline): ENHRY, SYGVKD. The CDR3 covers 15 residues. V lost 1 base and J lost 5, with 14 bases in between. This CDR3 reads CAISEWYPGVTEAFF. The CDR3 DNA reads TGTGCCATCAGTGAGTGGTACCCGGGGGTGACTGAAGCTTTCTTT.

V is TRBV6-4 and J is TRBJ1-6, with D maybe TRBD1 (5 bases). V gave up 5 bases and J gave up 7 bases, with 15 bases separating them. The CDR3 covers 15 residues. Germline V gene sequence: CDR1 MRHNA, CDR2 SNTAGT. The CDR3 DNA sequence: TGTGCCAGCAGTCCTTCGACAGCCCTAAATTCACCCCTCCACTTT. Translation gives CASSPSTALNSPLHF.

The chain employs TRBV4-2 and TRBJ1-1; 8 nucleotides line up with TRBD1. Germline lookup yields CDR1 LGHNA and CDR2 YNFKEQ. Trimming cost V 0 bases and J 1 base; bases outside gene matches: 4. The CDR3 extends over 16 amino acids. The CDR3 region is CASSQEWTGTNTEAFF. DNA of the CDR3: TGTGCCAGCAGCCAAGAATGGACAGGGACGAACACTGAAGCTTTCTTT.

The gene calls are TRBV30 and TRBJ1-1; 7 positions agree with TRBD1. The CDR3 is made up of 13 amino acids. Losses at the gene ends were 7 bases for V and 4 bases for J; bases not matched to a gene: 9. The V gene's germline CDR1 is GTSNPN and CDR2 SVGIG (reference sequence). CDR3 coding DNA: TGTGCCTTGCCGAACAGGGGTAGCACTGAAGCTTTCTTT. This encodes CALPNRGSTEAFF.

V gene TRBV5-5 combines with J gene TRBJ2-2, with D perhaps matching TRBD2 (6 bases). The germline V gene has CDR1 SGHKS and CDR2 YYEKEE (reference sequence). Trimming took off 2 bases at V and 6 bases at J, with 14 bases between the two ends. The CDR3 sequence is 15 residues long. CDR3 residues: CASSLGAGNAGELFF. In nucleotides, the CDR3 is TGTGCCAGCAGCTTAGGAGCGGGTAATGCCGGGGAGCTGTTTTTT.

V is TRBV11-2 and J is TRBJ1-2; 7 bases line up with TRBD1. Germline V lookup: CDR1 SGHAT, CDR2 FQNNGV. The V and J ends lost 7 bases and 7 bases, in that order; junction bases with no gene match: 9. This CDR3 is 13 amino acids long. CDR3 nucleotides: TGTGCCAGCAACATACAGGGGCCCGGTGGCTACACCTTC. Translation: CASNIQGPGGYTF.

The chain links TRBV19 to TRBJ1-2; D gene uncertain. The CDR3 is 13 residues long. Between the trimmed V and J ends, which lost 3 bases and 2 bases, there was a span of 7 bases. Germline-derived CDR1 and CDR2 are LNHDA and SQIVND (reference sequence). CDR3 sequence reads: CASSIYGNYGYTF. In DNA form, the CDR3 reads TGTGCCAGTAGTATCTATGGCAACTATGGCTACACCTTC.

The chain carries TRBV5-6 and TRBJ2-7; 8 bases line up with TRBD1. There are 14 residues in the CDR3. The germline V gene encodes CDR1 SGHDT and CDR2 YYEEEE. The ends lost 7 bases at V and 3 bases at J; junction bases unmatched: 9. The CDR3, as DNA: TGTGCCAGCTCAGGGACAGGCAGACACTACGAGCAGTACTTC. It is translated as CASSGTGRHYEQYF.

This clone showed up just once. The chain recombines TRBV29-1 with TRBJ1-1, with D unclear. The CDR3 spans 14 residues. Deletions cut 0 bases from V and 0 bases from J, with 8 bases between. Germline V gene lookup returns CDR1 SQVTM and CDR2 ANQGSEA. CDR3 amino acids: CSVEDGSMNTEAFF. The CDR3 DNA is TGCAGCGTTGAAGACGGAAGCATGAACACTGAAGCTTTCTTT.

The V and J genes are TRBV3-1 (or the pseudogene TRBV3-2) and TRBJ1-1; 7 bases agree with TRBD1. The V and J ends lost 4 bases and 1 base, in that order; junction bases with no gene match: 0. Looked up from germline, CDR1 is LGHDT and CDR2 is YNNKEL (reference sequence). CDR3 length: 13 amino acids. The CDR3, as DNA: TGTGCCAGCAGCCCAGGGGGGAACACTGAAGCTTTCTTT. Protein: CASSPGGNTEAFF.

The J gene is TRBJ1-5, the V gene TRBV2; D perhaps matches TRBD1 (5 bases). The CDR3 length is 15 residues. Per germline, CDR1 SNHLY and CDR2 FYNNEI. The V gene lost 8 bases and the J gene lost 4 bases, with 18 bases spanning the gap. CDR3 protein: CASAEGSGLNQPQHF. The CDR3 region has the DNA TGTGCCAGCGCAGAGGGCTCAGGGCTGAATCAGCCCCAGCATTTT.

This chain joins TRBV7-2 and TRBJ2-6; D is uncertain. CDR3 size: 17 residues. The V gene lost 1 base and the J gene lost 1 base, with 11 bases spanning the gap. The germline CDR1 and CDR2 sequences are SGHTA and FQGNSA. CDR3 DNA: TGTGCCAGCAGCTTAGGGGGTGGGTTATCTGGGGCCAACGTCCTGACTTTC. It translates to CASSLGGGLSGANVLTF.